Listed here are 9 T cell receptor beta chains from one sample, sequenced in a study of T cell responses to AZD1222 COVID-19 vaccine. Data came from immunoSEQ multiplex PCR; TCRdb stores just in-frame clones and leaves some out. This sample carries over 130,000 clones, 80% to 95% of them seen once, and the ten largest clones take roughly 5%. This sample comprised peripheral blood, obtained on day 0 of AZD1222 vaccination. The receptor source for this set is an adult in good health.

J is TRBJ2-1 and V is TRBV7-9, with 8 bases matching TRBD2. V shed 1 base and J 5 bases; nucleotides not matched to a gene: 4. CDR3 length: 15 residues. Germline CDR1 is SEHNR and CDR2 is FQNEAQ (reference sequence). CDR3 sequence (DNA): TGTGCCAGCAGCTTAGTGGGTAGCGGGAACAATGAGCAGTTCTTC. Translated, it gives CASSLVGSGNNEQFF.

This chain uses TRBV24-1 with TRBJ2-1; possible D gene TRBD1, 6 bases. The CDR3 length is 12 residues. Trimming shortened V by 1 base and J by 10 bases, and 7 bases separated the two germline ends. Germline assignment: CDR1 KGHDR and CDR2 SFDVKD. The CDR3 spells CATSDLQGEQFF. The CDR3 nucleotides read TGTGCCACCAGTGATTTACAGGGCGAGCAGTTCTTC.

The genes are TRBV5-1 and TRBJ1-3; maybe TRBD1 (6 bases). The germline V and J ends were trimmed by 0 bases and 0 bases, with 16 bases remaining between them. Germline assignment: CDR1 SGHRS and CDR2 YFSETQ. The CDR3 length is 18 residues. The CDR3 DNA reads as TGCGCCAGCAGCTTGGTAGGGGGGCGCGTGGGCTCTGGAAACACCATATATTTT. This sequence encodes CASSLVGGRVGSGNTIYF.

The chain is built from TRBV5-1 and TRBJ1-1; unclear D gene. This CDR3 comprises 12 residues. The germline CDR1 and CDR2 sequences are SGHRS and YFSETQ. V was trimmed by 7 bases and J by 4 bases, leaving 11 bases between them. The CDR3 loop reads CASEGSTTEAFF. The CDR3 bases are TGCGCCAGCGAGGGCTCGACCACTGAAGCTTTCTTT.

The chain joins TRBV27 to TRBJ1-6, with 7 bases identical to TRBD1. The germline gives CDR1 MNHEY, CDR2 SMNVEV (reference sequence). This CDR3 contains 15 residues. V lost 2 bases to trimming and J lost 5 bases; unmatched junction nucleotides: 3. The CDR3 loop is CASSLVGQHNSPLHF. The DNA of the CDR3 is TGTGCCAGCAGTTTAGTGGGACAGCATAATTCACCCCTCCACTTT.

V is TRBV9 and J is TRBJ2-3; 9 bases map to TRBD1. Germline loops: CDR1 SGDLS, CDR2 YYNGEE. This CDR3 is 15 amino acids long. With V trimmed by 3 bases and J by 1 base, 3 bases remained unmatched. The CDR3: CASSGGQGRTDTQYF. As DNA, the CDR3 is TGTGCCAGCAGCGGAGGACAGGGGCGCACAGATACGCAGTATTTT.

The CDR3 nucleotides read TGTGCCAGCAGTTTAGAAGGAGGGGGAGGCGGGGAGCTGTTTTTT. Its translation: CASSLEGGGGGELFF. J is TRBJ2-2 and V is TRBV27; D is possibly TRBD1 or TRBD2 (6 bases each). The length of the CDR3 is 15 residues. Germline V CDR1 and CDR2: MNHEY, SMNVEV (reference sequence). The V end lost 2 bases, the J end lost 7 bases, and 14 bases lay between the germline ends.

This chain links TRBV5-1 with TRBJ2-7; D is perhaps TRBD2 (5 bases). Germline V gene sequence: CDR1 SGHRS, CDR2 YFSETQ. This CDR3 region has 16 residues. Deletions cut 0 bases from V and 4 bases from J, with 17 bases between. The CDR3 loop reads CASSLGPELGGYEQYF. In DNA, the CDR3 is TGCGCCAGCAGCTTGGGACCCGAGCTGGGCGGGTACGAGCAGTACTTC.

The chain uses TRBV24-1 and TRBJ2-1, with TRBD2 matching 11 bases. Looked up from germline, CDR1 is KGHDR and CDR2 is SFDVKD. The CDR3 loop spans 16 amino acids. Losses at the gene ends were 5 bases for V and 3 bases for J; bases not matched to a gene: 5. CDR3 DNA: TGTGCCACCAGTGGGGCGGGGACTAGCGGCTACAATGAGCAGTTCTTC. It codes for CATSGAGTSGYNEQFF.